This T cell receptor beta chain derives from a study of T cells in Graves' hyperthyroidism and ophthalmopathy. Regarding the study as a whole: Separating ophthalmopathy from stable hyperthyroidism was achieved by a 13 V-J model.

Remarks on this clonotype: The antigen is not known.

Diagnoses were established using clinical symptoms, serum thyroxine and TRAb, thyroid ultrasound and orbital computed tomography. Isolation of PBMCs was performed on around 9.8 ml fresh peripheral blood. Trimming left V 3 bases short and J 6 bases short, with 9 bases between. This CDR3 contains 12 residues. Amplification of TCR beta CDR3 regions used RNA as the template. When the TCR CDR3 underwent first-round RT-PCR, the HTBI primer set was used. A single record per CDR3 protein comes from TCRdb applying MiXCR to the multiplex PCR reads. Of about half a million distinct CDR3 sequences listed, around a quarter were seen once; the top ten hold over 9%.

The sequence was obtained from a young woman with Graves' ophthalmopathy. V usage is TRBV12-3 or TRBV12-4 and J usage is TRBJ2-7; D is uncertain. The material sequenced was blood. CDR3 DNA: TGTGCCAGCAGTTTTGGACGCCTCGAGCAGTACTTC. Its translation: CASSFGRLEQYF.